The present T cell receptor beta chain was sequenced within a study of identical twins. General study points: High-abundance cord blood beta clonotypes had fewer insertions; memory repertoires showed none. Twins' excess sharing was less marked for out-of-frame beta sequences.

Turning to this clonotype: Its matching antigen is unknown.

Unique molecular identifiers were present on cDNA, and template switching added a universal primer site. TCRdb re-derived calls from the 5' RACE reads in MiXCR, one entry per CDR3 protein. The sample lists some 1,700,000 distinct CDR3 sequences; less than 35% were seen once. This clonotype was sampled from a newborn girl in good health. Specimen: cord blood.

The CDR3 spells CASKGEGASNQPQHF. CDR3 nucleotides: TGTGCCAGCAAGGGGGAGGGGGCTAGCAATCAGCCCCAGCATTTT. V and J are TRBV2 and TRBJ1-5, with TRBD1 matching over 7 bases. The CDR3 consists of 15 residues. V shed 7 bases and J 0 bases; nucleotides not matched to a gene: 6. Per germline, CDR1 SNHLY and CDR2 FYNNEI.